One and the same sample provided the 20 T cell receptor beta chains below, sequenced in a study of T cells in Graves' hyperthyroidism and ophthalmopathy (dated by TCRdb to 2018 to 2020). The method was multiplex PCR. The data were produced on an Illumina HiSeq 2000. The TCR beta CDR3 regions were amplified from RNA transcripts. A first-round RT-PCR of the TCR CDR3 used the HTBI primer set with the Qiagen OneStep RT-PCR kit. The public reads were reprocessed in TCRdb via fastp at Q25 and MiXCR, keeping in-frame beta chains. Each CDR3 protein appears once, grouped with its most common genes and DNA. The sample includes roughly 290,000 distinct CDR3 sequences, with about a sixth observed a single time. Clones ranked in the top ten supply approximately 57% of the sample. Sequenced sample: blood. Receptor source: a woman aged 60-75 years with Graves' ophthalmopathy.

The J gene is TRBJ1-1, the V gene TRBV18, with 7 bases fitting TRBD1. V lost 1 base to trimming and J lost 5 bases; unmatched junction nucleotides: 1. The CDR3 spans 13 residues. The germline V gene has CDR1 KGHSH and CDR2 LQKENI. The chain's CDR3 is CASSPQGATEAFF. The CDR3 DNA follows: TGTGCCAGCTCACCACAGGGGGCGACTGAAGCTTTCTTT.

In its sample, this clonotype was seen many times. The chain joins TRBV12-3 or TRBV12-4 to TRBJ1-2; D is undetermined. The V end was cut by 5 bases, the J end by 0 bases, with 13 bases between. The CDR3 consists of 15 residues. The CDR3 spells CASSPSGLANYGYTF. The CDR3 DNA reads TGTGCCAGCAGTCCGAGTGGGCTAGCTAACTATGGCTACACCTTC.

To note about this clonotype: Being one base from a much bigger clone, this may be a read error. The DNA of the CDR3 is TGCAGTGCGAAAGTTGGGACTTATGGCTACACCTTC. It encodes CSAKVGTYGYTF. The chain uses TRBV20-1 and TRBJ1-2; TRBD1 is a possible D gene (5 bases). CDR3 length: 12 residues. Between the trimmed V and J ends, which lost 6 bases and 5 bases, there was a span of 13 bases. Per the germline V gene, CDR1 is DFQATT and CDR2 is SNEGSKA (reference sequence).

This clonotype was seen ten or more times. V usage is TRBV20-1 and J usage is TRBJ2-7; D remains unclear. This CDR3 has 14 residues. Germline V gene sequence: CDR1 DFQATT, CDR2 SNEGSKA (reference sequence). The V and J ends lost 2 bases and 5 bases respectively, with 16 bases between them. CDR3 region: CSARIIRLTHEQYF. The CDR3 DNA follows: TGCAGTGCTAGAATTATACGGTTAACTCACGAGCAGTACTTC.

This clonotype was detected a few times. This chain joins TRBV25-1 and TRBJ2-1, with D possibly TRBD2 on 6 matching bases. The CDR3 is 17 residues long. Looked up from germline, CDR1 is MGHDK and CDR2 is SYGVNS. With 3 bases removed from V and 6 bases from J, the gap between germline ends came to 21 bases. The CDR3 DNA follows: TGTGCCAGCAGTGACCCCCGACGCCCGATGGGGGGCAATGAGCAGTTCTTC. Encoded protein: CASSDPRRPMGGNEQFF.

The chain joins TRBV20-1 to TRBJ1-1; D uncertain. The germline V gene has CDR1 DFQATT and CDR2 SNEGSKA (reference sequence). V was trimmed by 5 bases and J by 4 bases, leaving 14 bases between them. This CDR3 is built from 13 residues. In nucleotides, the CDR3 is TGCAGTGCTGGGCAATACAAGGGCACTGAAGCTTTCTTT. Residues: CSAGQYKGTEAFF.

This clonotype showed up many times. This sequence joins TRBV6-2 or TRBV6-3 and TRBJ1-1; D gene ambiguous. V lost 6 bases and J lost 3, with 5 bases in between. Looked up from germline, CDR1 is MNHEY and CDR2 is SVGEGT. This CDR3 is built from 11 residues. The CDR3 here is CASRRYTEAFF. The CDR3 bases are TGTGCCAGCAGGCGGTACACTGAAGCTTTCTTT.

A word on this clonotype: This sequence may be a read error, since a much larger clone differs from it by one base. The chain has TRBV6-2 or TRBV6-3 and TRBJ1-4; weak D call: TRBD1 (6 bases). CDR1 is MNHEY and CDR2 is SVGEGT in the germline V gene. The CDR3 loop spans 13 amino acids. The CDR3 DNA follows: TGTGCCAGCCAAGGGGGATACGGTGAAAAACCGTTTTTT. Protein product: CASQGGYGEKPFF.

V is TRBV12-3 or TRBV12-4 and J is TRBJ2-1; 9 nucleotides line up with TRBD1. The CDR3 totals 19 residues. Trimming took 1 base from V and 9 from J; bases not matched to a gene: 19. CDR3 in amino acids: CASSLGGGQGARLQSEQFF. For the CDR3, the DNA is TGTGCCAGCAGTTTAGGGGGGGGACAGGGCGCGCGTCTTCAGAGTGAGCAGTTCTTC.

This clonotype was seen ten or more times. J is TRBJ1-2 and V is TRBV7-9; D call uncertain. The CDR3 loop spans 13 amino acids. The germline V gene encodes CDR1 SEHNR and CDR2 FQNEAQ (reference sequence). Between the trimmed V and J ends, which lost 0 bases and 7 bases, there was a span of 9 bases. The CDR3: CASSLALQTGYTF. The CDR3 DNA is TGTGCCAGCAGCTTAGCGCTACAGACTGGCTACACCTTC.

This clonotype was counted at least ten times. The chain is built from TRBV11-2 and TRBJ1-1; D is uncertain. Germline V gene lookup returns CDR1 SGHAT and CDR2 FQNNGV. Between the trimmed V and J ends, which lost 3 bases and 5 bases, there was a span of 10 bases. The CDR3 runs to 13 residues. CDR3: CASSLTSSTEAFF. Written as DNA, the CDR3 is TGTGCCAGCAGCTTGACCTCTTCGACTGAAGCTTTCTTT.

Many counts were recorded for this clonotype. The chain employs TRBV2 and TRBJ1-1; D uncertain. The germline gives CDR1 SNHLY, CDR2 FYNNEI. This CDR3 has 13 amino acids. V was cut by 3 bases and J by 7 bases, with 12 bases left in between. CDR3 region: CASSEAAFGEAFF. The CDR3 bases are TGTGCCAGCAGTGAGGCGGCCTTTGGTGAAGCTTTCTTT.

This clonotype was counted at least ten times. The chain uses TRBV12-3 or TRBV12-4 and TRBJ2-1; 8 bases are a match to TRBD2. The CDR3 contains 15 residues. J lost 3 bases, V lost 3 bases, and 4 bases had no gene match. The CDR3 bases are TGTGCCAGCAGTTTCTCGCTAGCGGGCTACAATGAGCAGTTCTTC. It codes for CASSFSLAGYNEQFF.

This clonotype was detected ten times or more. The DNA of the CDR3 is TGTGCCAGTAGGCGTGGTACTAGCAATCAGCCCCAGCATTTT. Its translation: CASRRGTSNQPQHF. The chain uses TRBV19 and TRBJ1-5; no reliable D call. Germline V lookup: CDR1 LNHDA, CDR2 SQIVND (reference sequence). The CDR3 is made up of 14 amino acids. Trimming left V 6 bases short and J 0 bases short, with 9 bases between.

This clonotype was seen many times. The chain is built from TRBV18 and TRBJ2-3; possibly TRBD1 or TRBD2 for D (5 bases each). The V end lost 4 bases, the J end lost 0 bases, and 11 bases lay between the germline ends. Germline CDR1 and CDR2: KGHSH and LQKENI. There are 15 residues in the CDR3. DNA of the CDR3: TGTGCCAGCTCACAACCGGGACCGAGCACAGATACGCAGTATTTT. It encodes CASSQPGPSTDTQYF.

This clonotype turned up a few times. The chain joins TRBV4-1 to TRBJ2-7; TRBD1 matches at 12 bases. The J segment lost 1 base and the V segment lost 5 bases, leaving 6 bases of the junction unmatched. CDR3 length: 16 residues. Germline V gene data show CDR1 as MGHRA and CDR2 as YSYEKL. Written as DNA, the CDR3 is TGCGCCAGCAGCTTGGGGACAGGGGGCACGTCCTACGAGCAGTACTTC. It specifies CASSLGTGGTSYEQYF.

This rearrangement joins TRBV20-1 to TRBJ1-2; 9 nucleotides align to TRBD1. The CDR3 loop spans 12 amino acids. In germline, CDR1 is DFQATT, CDR2 SNEGSKA (reference sequence). J lost 11 bases, V lost 4 bases, and 8 bases had no gene match. CDR3 bases: TGCAGTGCTATTAACGAGGACAGGGGATACACCTTC. The encoded protein is CSAINEDRGYTF.

This clonotype showed up just a few times. This chain links TRBV28 with TRBJ2-7; TRBD1 matches at 7 bases. From germline, CDR1 is MDHEN and CDR2 SYDVKM. The V and J ends lost 3 bases and 5 bases, in that order; junction bases with no gene match: 4. This CDR3 contains 13 residues. DNA for the CDR3: TGTGCCAGCAGTTTTGGGACAGTTGACGAGCAGTACTTC. Protein: CASSFGTVDEQYF.

The gene calls are TRBV25-1 and TRBJ1-4; D gene ambiguous. Looked up from germline, CDR1 is MGHDK and CDR2 is SYGVNS. This CDR3 spans 15 amino acids. Trimming stripped 5 bases from V and 4 bases from J, with 14 bases between. CDR3 amino acids: CASSLIGQSNEKLFF. In DNA form, the CDR3 reads TGTGCCAGCAGTCTAATCGGGCAGAGTAATGAAAAACTGTTTTTT.

A word on this clonotype: This clone may be a read error of a much larger clone one base away. The V and J genes are TRBV5-5 and TRBJ2-1; 8 nucleotides align to TRBD2. From germline, CDR1 is SGHKS and CDR2 YYEKEE (reference sequence). Unmatched junction bases numbered 9, after V lost 1 base and J lost 3 bases. This CDR3 has 17 residues. CDR3 nucleotides: TGTGCCAGCAGCTTGATACTAGCGGCAAAGGTCTACAATGAGCAGTTCTTC. It codes for CASSLILAAKVYNEQFF. Drawing the rest from reference TRBV5-5 and TRBJ2-1, the complete variable domain is DAGVTQSPTHLIKTRGQQVTLRCSPISGHKSVSWYQQVLGQGPQFIFQYYEKEERGRGNFPDRFSARQFPNYSSELNVNALLLGDSALYLCASSLILAAKVYNEQFFGPGTRLTVL.